A single T cell receptor (beta chain) is shown here with its context. No antigen is known for it. The sample's time point: patch test 1, 2 weeks after DPC sensitization. Treatment in this sample: therapeutic diphenylcyclopropenone sensitization with weekly scalp DPC. The data belong to a study of human T cells and chemical hapten exposure. Whole-study results and caveats: The number of TCRs above 1 in 1000 frequency did not change after DPC sensitization.

Via MiXCR, TCRdb re-called the RACE reads, giving one row per CDR3 protein. The table has about 120,000 distinct CDR3 sequences, about an eighth seen once; the top ten hold approximately 0.92%. This receptor was identified in a man aged 18-30 years with alopecia areata. Some clones in this sample may be carry-over from other donors' samples. Sequencing used whole blood, obtained in connection with sensitization to the hapten diphenylcyclopropenone (DPC).

The chain's CDR3 is CSAPPGGVETQYF. CDR3 nucleotides: TGCAGTGCTCCCCCCGGAGGGGTCGAGACCCAGTACTTC. The chain is built from TRBV20-1 and TRBJ2-5; a weak D match, TRBD2 (6 bases). Trimming pared 5 bases from V and 5 bases from J, leaving 15 bases between. The CDR3 totals 13 residues. Per germline, CDR1 DFQATT and CDR2 SNEGSKA (reference sequence).